These 26 T cell receptor beta chains came from one sample sequenced in a study of response to subunit inactivated influenza vaccine. Each CDR3 protein is one row after TCRdb ran MiXCR on the RT-PCR reads. The sample yields over 400,000 distinct CDR3 sequences, 10% to 15% seen once. The sample here was PBMCs from blood, taken 45 days after vaccination. These receptors originate from a man aged 50 to 59 who received an inactivated influenza vaccine.

This clonotype was found a few times. V gene TRBV11-2 combines with J gene TRBJ2-5; no reliable D call. V lost 2 bases, J lost 7 bases, and 14 bases lay in between. The CDR3 length is 14 residues. Looked up from germline, CDR1 is SGHAT and CDR2 is FQNNGV. Here the CDR3 reads CASSLSPGPGTQYF. In nucleotides, the CDR3 is TGTGCCAGCAGCTTATCTCCGGGCCCAGGGACCCAGTACTTC.

This clonotype was detected a few times. The V call is TRBV20-1, the J call TRBJ2-5; weak D call: TRBD1 (5 bases). Trimming cost V 4 bases and J 3 bases, with 12 bases left between them. Germline CDR1 reads DFQATT; CDR2 reads SNEGSKA (reference sequence). The CDR3 spans 13 residues. The CDR3 DNA follows: TGCAGTGCTACGAAGGGGATTAAAGAGACCCAGTACTTC. Protein: CSATKGIKETQYF.

This chain uses TRBV6-2 or TRBV6-3 with TRBJ2-3; no clear D. V lost 7 bases and J lost 1, with 9 bases in between. CDR1 is MNHEY, CDR2 SVGEGT, per germline. This CDR3 contains 13 residues. This CDR3 is CASNLIRTDTQYF. CDR3 DNA: TGTGCCAGCAACTTGATACGCACAGATACGCAGTATTTT.

This clonotype showed up just a few times. CDR3 loop: CASSSTVPTTGELFF. The CDR3 DNA reads TGTGCCAGCAGCTCTACGGTGCCCACAACCGGGGAGCTGTTTTTT. This chain connects TRBV7-9 to TRBJ2-2; D gene unclear. The CDR3 totals 15 residues. The V and J ends lost 4 bases and 5 bases respectively, with 14 bases between them. Germline V lookup: CDR1 SEHNR, CDR2 FQNEAQ (reference sequence).

This clonotype was detected only a few times. This chain connects TRBV10-3 to TRBJ2-7; 9 bases match TRBD1. The V and J ends lost 10 bases and 7 bases, in that order; junction bases with no gene match: 11. The CDR3 extends over 13 amino acids. The germline CDR1 and CDR2 sequences are ENHRY and SYGVKD. CDR3 bases: TGTGCCACCAGCACAGGGGGCTATGGGGAGCAGTACTTC. This gives the protein CATSTGGYGEQYF.

This clonotype was seen many times. V gene TRBV29-1 combines with J gene TRBJ2-5; either TRBD1 or TRBD2 may supply D (6 bases each). The CDR3 runs to 13 residues. In germline, CDR1 is SQVTM, CDR2 ANQGSEA. Trimming cost V 3 bases and J 5 bases, with 13 bases left between them. The DNA of the CDR3 is TGCAGCGTTGACGAAGGGGGGTTTGAGACCCAGTACTTC. Its translation is CSVDEGGFETQYF.

The V call is TRBV7-9, the J call TRBJ1-4; weak D call: TRBD1 (5 bases). In germline, CDR1 is SEHNR, CDR2 FQNEAQ (reference sequence). The CDR3 totals 17 residues. Between the trimmed V and J ends, which lost 4 bases and 0 bases, there was a span of 15 bases. CDR3 sequence reads: CASSYRTPRSTNEKLFF. The CDR3 DNA is TGTGCCAGCAGCTACCGGACACCTCGTTCAACTAATGAAAAACTGTTTTTT. The full variable domain, with the rest looked up from reference TRBV7-9 and TRBJ1-4, is DTGVSQNPRHKITKRGQNVTFRCDPISEHNRLYWYRQTLGQGPEFLTYFQNEAQLEKSRLLSDRFSAERPKGSFSTLEIQRTEQGDSAMYLCASSYRTPRSTNEKLFFGSGTQLSVL.

This clonotype appeared a few times. The chain joins TRBV20-1 to TRBJ1-1; 9 bases align to TRBD1. This CDR3 spans 14 amino acids. Trimming at V came to 6 bases and at J to 1 base, leaving 6 bases not matched to a gene. From germline, CDR1 is DFQATT and CDR2 SNEGSKA (reference sequence). CDR3 sequence reads: CSAGDRAPNTEAFF. DNA for the CDR3: TGCAGTGCCGGGGACAGGGCGCCGAACACTGAAGCTTTCTTT.

This clonotype was observed a handful of times. The chain is built from TRBV20-1 and TRBJ2-7; D perhaps matches TRBD1 (5 bases). This CDR3 contains 14 residues. Germline V gene lookup returns CDR1 DFQATT and CDR2 SNEGSKA (reference sequence). The V gene lost 0 bases and the J gene lost 7 bases, with 16 bases spanning the gap. For the CDR3, the DNA is TGCAGTGCTAGAGATAACGCAGGGATTGGGGAGCAGTACTTC. It encodes CSARDNAGIGEQYF.

This clonotype has more than one count but fewer than ten. This chain joins TRBV19 and TRBJ2-1; 11 positions match TRBD1. V lost 3 bases, J lost 7 bases, and 5 bases stayed unmatched. This CDR3 comprises 15 residues. The germline V gene has CDR1 LNHDA and CDR2 SQIVND (reference sequence). The CDR3, as DNA: TGTGCCAGTAGTATCGGACAGGGGGCTTCAAATGAGCAGTTCTTC. Translated: CASSIGQGASNEQFF.

This clonotype was seen only a few times. V is TRBV5-1 and J is TRBJ2-2; TRBD2 matches at 7 bases. From germline, CDR1 is SGHRS and CDR2 YFSETQ. V shed 0 bases and J 6 bases; nucleotides not matched to a gene: 8. This CDR3 comprises 16 residues. CDR3 amino acids: CASSLGSGAAAGELFF. In DNA form, the CDR3 reads TGCGCCAGCAGCTTGGGCAGCGGGGCGGCCGCCGGGGAGCTGTTTTTT.

J is TRBJ2-3 and V is TRBV6-2 or TRBV6-3; D remains ambiguous. Germline loops: CDR1 MNHEY, CDR2 SVGEGT. Trimming cost V 1 base and J 2 bases, with 7 bases left between them. The length of the CDR3 is 14 residues. CDR3 loop: CASSYFAHTDTQYF. The DNA for the CDR3 is TGTGCCAGCAGTTACTTTGCCCACACAGATACGCAGTATTTT.

J is TRBJ1-1 and V is TRBV12-3 or TRBV12-4, with 8 bases that match TRBD1. There are 15 residues in the CDR3. With V trimmed by 10 bases and J by 2 bases, 12 bases remained unmatched. The CDR3 sequence is CATSFSTGVNTEAFF. The CDR3, as DNA: TGTGCCACTTCTTTCTCGACAGGGGTAAACACTGAAGCTTTCTTT.

J is TRBJ2-2 and V is TRBV12-3 or TRBV12-4; 8 bases are shared with TRBD2. The CDR3 sequence is 16 residues long. V was pared by 3 bases and J by 3 bases, with 6 bases of the junction left unmatched. For the CDR3, the DNA is TGTGCCAGCAGTTTCTCGGGGGGGCGGCACACCGGGGAGCTGTTTTTT. It encodes CASSFSGGRHTGELFF.

This clonotype was seen at least ten times. The chain employs TRBV12-3 or TRBV12-4 and TRBJ2-2; D is possibly TRBD1 (9 bases). CDR3 length: 15 residues. Trimming pared 10 bases from V and 4 bases from J, leaving 19 bases between. The CDR3 region is CAIRGGTGSTGELFF. CDR3 DNA: TGTGCCATCCGGGGGGGGACAGGGAGCACCGGGGAGCTGTTTTTT.

This clonotype showed up just a few times. The rearrangement links TRBV28 to TRBJ2-3; 9 positions match TRBD2. The CDR3 loop spans 16 amino acids. Germline V CDR1 and CDR2: MDHEN, SYDVKM. Trimming removed 5 bases from V and 2 bases from J; junction bases left unmatched: 8. CDR3 amino acids: CASSPLVAGDTDTQYF. The CDR3 DNA sequence: TGTGCCAGCAGTCCCCTAGTAGCGGGAGACACAGATACGCAGTATTTT.

V usage is TRBV2 and J usage is TRBJ2-7, with D hard to call. Per the germline V gene, CDR1 is SNHLY and CDR2 is FYNNEI. V lost 8 bases and J 2 bases, leaving 7 bases between the germline ends. This CDR3 spans 11 amino acids. CDR3 bases: TGTGCCAGCCGTCTAACCTACGAGCAGTACTTC. Translating it yields CASRLTYEQYF.

This clonotype turned up a few times. The chain couples TRBV12-3 or TRBV12-4 to TRBJ1-1; a possible D gene is TRBD1 (5 bases). V was clipped by 3 bases and J by 5 bases, with 10 bases between them. The CDR3 sequence is 13 residues long. In DNA form, the CDR3 reads TGTGCCAGCAGTTTTTACGGGGGGACTGAAGCTTTCTTT. Its translation is CASSFYGGTEAFF.

A few counts support this clonotype. The rearrangement uses TRBV5-1 and TRBJ1-1, with 7 bases that match TRBD1. This CDR3 has 15 amino acids. Germline trimming cut 3 bases from V and 1 base from J; bases unmatched to any gene: 6. Germline V gene data show CDR1 as SGHRS and CDR2 as YFSETQ. DNA of the CDR3: TGCGCCAGCAGCTCCCACGGACAGGCGAACACTGAAGCTTTCTTT. Protein product: CASSSHGQANTEAFF.

This clonotype was seen more than once but under ten times. The chain is built from TRBV6-2 or TRBV6-3 and TRBJ1-2; no firm D call. The germline V gene encodes CDR1 MNHEY and CDR2 SVGEGT. Between the trimmed V and J ends, which lost 0 bases and 8 bases, there was a span of 7 bases. CDR3 length: 12 amino acids. The CDR3 reads CASSYSIQGYTF. CDR3 sequence (DNA): TGTGCCAGCAGTTACTCGATCCAGGGCTACACCTTC.

This clonotype was counted between two and nine times. This chain joins TRBV5-6 and TRBJ2-5; D is possibly TRBD2 (5 bases). The germline V gene has CDR1 SGHDT and CDR2 YYEEEE. Trimming removed 4 bases at V and 4 bases at J, with 20 bases between. The CDR3 is 16 residues long. CDR3 DNA sequence: TGTGCCAGCAGCCAGACCCCGAGGGCGCTGGGAGAGACCCAGTACTTC. This gives the protein CASSQTPRALGETQYF.

This clonotype was counted ten times or more. This chain links TRBV20-1 with TRBJ1-2; D may be TRBD1 (6 bases). Per germline, CDR1 DFQATT and CDR2 SNEGSKA (reference sequence). Deletions cut 6 bases from V and 4 bases from J, with 12 bases between. This CDR3 is 12 amino acids long. The CDR3 region has the DNA TGCAGTGCCAAAGGGGGGCCCTATGGCTACACCTTC. It translates to CSAKGGPYGYTF.

The chain links TRBV11-2 to TRBJ2-3, with a possible D match to TRBD2 (5 bases). The germline V gene encodes CDR1 SGHAT and CDR2 FQNNGV. V was clipped by 0 bases and J by 5 bases, with 24 bases between them. The CDR3 has 19 residues. This CDR3 reads CASSLDPWTGSFAVDTQYF. CDR3 bases: TGTGCCAGCAGCTTAGATCCTTGGACTGGAAGCTTTGCAGTAGATACGCAGTATTTT.

The sample holds a few counts of this clonotype. The chain links TRBV5-1 to TRBJ2-3; 10 positions match TRBD2. The CDR3 covers 18 residues. V was clipped by 0 bases and J by 1 base; unmatched bases: 8. Looked up from germline, CDR1 is SGHRS and CDR2 is YFSETQ. The CDR3 reads CASSLGLAGPTRTDTQYF. The CDR3 DNA reads as TGCGCCAGCAGCTTGGGACTAGCGGGCCCAACCCGCACAGATACGCAGTATTTT.

In its sample, this clonotype was seen once. This chain connects TRBV2 to TRBJ2-5, with TRBD1 identical over 12 bases. The CDR3 loop spans 16 amino acids. The germline V gene has CDR1 SNHLY and CDR2 FYNNEI. The ends lost 5 bases at V and 6 bases at J; junction bases unmatched: 10. Here the CDR3 reads CASSPTGTGGRKTQYF. The CDR3 DNA reads TGTGCCAGCAGTCCTACCGGGACAGGGGGCAGGAAGACCCAGTACTTC. Full variable domain (missing parts from reference TRBV2 and TRBJ2-5): EPEVTQTPSHQVTQMGQEVILRCVPISNHLYFYWYRQILGQKVEFLVSFYNNEISEKSEIFDDQFSVERPDGSNFTLKIRSTKLEDSAMYFCASSPTGTGGRKTQYFGPGTRLLVL.

The V call is TRBV24-1, the J call TRBJ2-1, with 11 bases aligning to TRBD2. The CDR3 has 15 amino acids. Trimming cost V 8 bases and J 7 bases; bases outside gene matches: 9. CDR1 is KGHDR and CDR2 is SFDVKD in the germline V gene. As DNA, the CDR3 is TGTGCCACCACTGCCGGGACTAGCGGCCTAAATGAGCAGTTCTTC. Its protein is CATTAGTSGLNEQFF.